The 18 T cell receptor beta chains listed next were all sequenced from one sample in a study of T-cell reconstitution after alpha-beta-depleted transplantation in children. The TCRbeta library incorporated unique molecular identifiers. TCRdb re-derived calls from the PCR reads in MiXCR, one entry per CDR3 protein. The sample lists roughly 500,000 distinct CDR3 sequences, 30% to 35% seen once, with 2% to 2.5% in the top ten. The starting material was PBMCs from the stem cell graft donor, obtained from the stem cell graft. All receptors derive from a human donor who donated a stem cell graft to a child with aplastic anemia.

The rearrangement joins TRBV15 to TRBJ2-1; maybe TRBD2 (6 bases). The length of the CDR3 is 18 residues. Between the trimmed V and J ends, which lost 1 base and 0 bases, there was a span of 16 bases. Looked up from germline, CDR1 is LNHNV and CDR2 is YYDKDF (reference sequence). The CDR3 DNA is TGTGCCACCAGCAGAGGTATCGGGGGAGGAAGCTCCTACAATGAGCAGTTCTTC. This codes for CATSRGIGGGSSYNEQFF.

This clonotype appeared a few times. CDR3 amino acids: CSSPGTGRQTQYF. The CDR3 nucleotides are TGCAGTTCCCCAGGGACAGGGAGACAGACCCAGTACTTC. V is TRBV20-1 and J is TRBJ2-5; TRBD1 agrees at 9 bases. Germline V lookup: CDR1 DFQATT, CDR2 SNEGSKA (reference sequence). This CDR3 has 13 residues. V lost 8 bases, J lost 6 bases, and 10 bases stayed unmatched.

V gene TRBV20-1 combines with J gene TRBJ2-1, with 10 bases aligning to TRBD2. The germline V gene encodes CDR1 DFQATT and CDR2 SNEGSKA (reference sequence). This CDR3 has 15 amino acids. J lost 3 bases, V lost 5 bases, and 7 bases had no gene match. The CDR3 nucleotides read TGCAGTGCTGAAATACTAGCGGGGATCTACAATGAGCAGTTCTTC. Residues: CSAEILAGIYNEQFF.

This clonotype was counted a few times. This chain connects TRBV12-3 or TRBV12-4 to TRBJ1-5; no clear D gene. The CDR3 length is 13 residues. V lost 6 bases and J lost 4, with 10 bases in between. CDR3 region: CASSFLSNQPQHF. The CDR3 bases are TGTGCCAGCAGCTTCCTATCAAATCAGCCCCAGCATTTT.

This clonotype has a count of ten or more. The chain joins TRBV7-2 to TRBJ2-1, with TRBD1 as a possible D gene (7 bases). The CDR3 covers 15 residues. The germline V gene has CDR1 SGHTA and CDR2 FQGNSA. The V and J ends lost 3 bases and 0 bases respectively, with 9 bases between them. CDR3: CASSFRGASYNEQFF. The CDR3 region has the DNA TGTGCCAGCAGCTTCAGGGGGGCCTCCTACAATGAGCAGTTCTTC.

This clonotype was detected a few times. This sequence joins TRBV5-1 and TRBJ1-1; maybe TRBD1 (5 bases). Trimming took 0 bases from V and 0 from J, leaving 9 bases between them. Germline CDR1 reads SGHRS; CDR2 reads YFSETQ. The length of the CDR3 is 15 residues. CDR3: CASSLGDGLNTEAFF. The CDR3 DNA sequence: TGCGCCAGCAGCTTGGGGGACGGATTGAACACTGAAGCTTTCTTT.

The rearrangement uses TRBV5-5 and TRBJ2-5; no reliable D call. The CDR3 has 14 amino acids. Trimming removed 4 bases at V and 11 bases at J, with 21 bases between. CDR1 and CDR2 from the germline V gene are SGHKS and YYEKEE (reference sequence). The CDR3 DNA reads TGTGCCAGCAGCCCCTCCTGGGCGAATGATGTGCAGTACTTC. It yields the protein CASSPSWANDVQYF.

The chain employs TRBV27 and TRBJ2-7; possible D gene TRBD2, 6 bases. The CDR3 loop spans 12 amino acids. Trimming took off 8 bases at V and 2 bases at J, with 10 bases between the two ends. Germline loops: CDR1 MNHEY, CDR2 SMNVEV (reference sequence). CDR3: CASAGTPYEQYF. CDR3 nucleotides: TGTGCCAGCGCCGGGACTCCCTACGAGCAGTACTTC.

The chain uses TRBV7-6 and TRBJ2-5, with 9 bases matching TRBD1. V lost 2 bases to trimming and J lost 3 bases; unmatched junction nucleotides: 4. CDR3 length: 15 amino acids. In germline, CDR1 is SGHVS, CDR2 FNYEAQ. This chain's CDR3 is CASSLRGQGEETQYF. The CDR3 DNA sequence: TGTGCCAGCAGCTTACGGGGACAGGGAGAAGAGACCCAGTACTTC.

In this sample, this clonotype turned up a few times. The gene calls are TRBV6-5 and TRBJ2-5; 8 nucleotides align to TRBD1. V was clipped by 8 bases and J by 4 bases; unmatched bases: 3. CDR1 is MNHEY and CDR2 is SVGAGI in the germline V gene. CDR3 length equals 12 residues. CDR3 residues: CASFDRGETQYF. The CDR3 DNA follows: TGTGCCAGCTTCGACAGGGGAGAGACCCAGTACTTC.

This clonotype was seen a handful of times. The V and J genes are TRBV11-1 and TRBJ2-7; 7 nucleotides agree with TRBD2. The V gene's germline CDR1 is SGHAT and CDR2 FQDESV (reference sequence). CDR3 length: 15 amino acids. With V trimmed by 4 bases and J by 3 bases, 9 bases remained unmatched. CDR3 sequence reads: CASSSGPSGIYEQYF. CDR3 coding DNA: TGTGCCAGCAGCTCCGGGCCCAGCGGGATCTACGAGCAGTACTTC.

The chain has TRBV5-1 and TRBJ1-4; D may be TRBD1 (5 bases). The CDR3 runs 15 residues. V was trimmed by 5 bases and J by 3 bases, leaving 14 bases between them. The germline V gene has CDR1 SGHRS and CDR2 YFSETQ. The CDR3 protein is CASREPGTANEKLFF. In nucleotides, the CDR3 is TGCGCCAGCAGGGAACCCGGGACGGCTAATGAAAAACTGTTTTTT.

The chain links TRBV5-1 to TRBJ1-4; 7 positions match TRBD1. Unmatched junction bases numbered 7, after V lost 4 bases and J lost 1 base. The germline gives CDR1 SGHRS, CDR2 YFSETQ. This CDR3 has 16 amino acids. Written as DNA, the CDR3 is TGCGCCAGCAGCCGCCGAACAGGGGAAACTAATGAAAAACTGTTTTTT. Its translation is CASSRRTGETNEKLFF.

V and J are TRBV7-2 and TRBJ2-7; D uncertain. CDR3 length: 14 residues. The V end lost 2 bases, the J end lost 2 bases, and 10 bases lay between the germline ends. Germline-derived CDR1 and CDR2 are SGHTA and FQGNSA. The chain's CDR3 is CASSLSSFTYEQYF. DNA of the CDR3: TGTGCCAGCAGCTTATCCTCTTTCACCTACGAGCAGTACTTC. Looking up the rest from reference TRBV7-2 and TRBJ2-7 gives the full variable domain: GAGVSQSPSNKVTEKGKDVELRCDPISGHTALYWYRQSLGQGLEFLIYFQGNSAPDKSGLPSDRFSAERTGGSVSTLTIQRTQQEDSAVYLCASSLSSFTYEQYFGPGTRLTVT.

This clonotype was seen a handful of times. This chain joins TRBV30 and TRBJ1-1, with 12 bases fitting TRBD1. Trimming took 8 bases from V and 2 from J; bases not matched to a gene: 15. This CDR3 contains 17 residues. Germline V gives CDR1 GTSNPN, CDR2 SVGIG (reference sequence). The CDR3 region is CAGGTPGQGALNTEAFF. The CDR3 DNA follows: TGTGCCGGGGGCACTCCGGGACAGGGGGCCCTTAACACTGAAGCTTTCTTT. The variable domain in full, completed from reference TRBV30 and TRBJ1-1, reads SQTIHQWPATLVQPVGSPLSLECTVEGTSNPNLYWYRQAAGRGLQLLFYSVGIGQISSEVPQNLSASRPQDRQFILSSKKLLLSDSGFYLCAGGTPGQGALNTEAFFGQGTRLTVV.

This clonotype was seen a few times. V is TRBV7-2 and J is TRBJ1-3; maybe TRBD1 (6 bases). The V end lost 1 base, the J end lost 3 bases, and 13 bases lay between the germline ends. Per germline, CDR1 SGHTA and CDR2 FQGNSA. This CDR3 spans 16 amino acids. CDR3 bases: TGTGCCAGCAGCTTAGGCCCGGGGGCGGGTGGAAACACCATATATTTT. This sequence encodes CASSLGPGAGGNTIYF.

This clonotype was counted a few times. This chain connects TRBV20-1 to TRBJ2-5; D is undetermined. CDR3 length: 12 residues. Trimming shortened V by 0 bases and J by 4 bases, and 6 bases separated the two germline ends. CDR1 is DFQATT, CDR2 SNEGSKA, per germline (reference sequence). The CDR3 DNA is TGCAGTGCTAGAGACGAATTAGAGACCCAGTACTTC. Translated, it gives CSARDELETQYF.

V usage is TRBV15 and J usage is TRBJ2-1; D may match TRBD1 or TRBD2 (5 bases each). This CDR3 comprises 15 residues. Trimming removed 5 bases at V and 0 bases at J, with 11 bases between. CDR1 and CDR2 from the germline V gene are LNHNV and YYDKDF (reference sequence). The chain's CDR3 is CATSGDSGSYNEQFF. The CDR3 DNA follows: TGTGCCACCAGCGGCGACAGCGGCTCCTACAATGAGCAGTTCTTC.